Presented here are 15 T cell receptor beta chains from one specimen sequenced in a study of blood T cell repertoires in COVID-19. The protocol was immunoSEQ multiplex PCR, while the TCRdb copy is restricted to in-frame clones and leaves out a portion. The data show approximately 210,000 clones, roughly four fifths seen once. Sequenced input: peripheral blood. The receptors were gathered from a woman in her 70s with active or convalescent COVID-19.

This sequence joins TRBV27 and TRBJ1-2; 8 bases are a match to TRBD1. Looked up from germline, CDR1 is MNHEY and CDR2 is SMNVEV (reference sequence). There are 14 residues in the CDR3. After removal of 7 bases from V and 3 bases from J, the junction contained 7 bases not matched to a gene. In nucleotides, the CDR3 is TGTGCCAGCAAATCGACAGGGGTTGACTATGGCTACACCTTC. Translation gives CASKSTGVDYGYTF.

This clone showed up just a few times. The gene calls are TRBV5-6 and TRBJ2-7; D perhaps matches TRBD2 (6 bases). This CDR3 region has 15 residues. Germline CDR1 and CDR2: SGHDT and YYEEEE. The germline V and J ends were trimmed by 3 bases and 2 bases, with 15 bases remaining between them. DNA of the CDR3: TGTGCCAGCAGCTCACCGGGACTTTCCGCCTACGAGCAGTACTTC. Amino acids: CASSSPGLSAYEQYF.

The CDR3 protein is CASSLTGGDEQFF. In DNA, the CDR3 is TGTGCCAGCAGCCTTACAGGCGGGGATGAGCAGTTCTTC. This chain uses TRBV12-3 or TRBV12-4 with TRBJ2-1; D may be TRBD2 (6 bases). The V and J ends lost 6 bases and 8 bases respectively, with 14 bases between them. The CDR3 has 13 residues.

The rearrangement joins TRBV19 to TRBJ2-3; 8 bases line up with TRBD1. The CDR3 contains 17 residues. V lost 4 bases and J lost 2; bases outside the gene matches: 11. CDR1 is LNHDA and CDR2 is SQIVND in the germline V gene (reference sequence). This chain's CDR3 is CASSTGTGQYYTDTQYF. CDR3 nucleotide sequence: TGTGCCAGTAGTACGGGGACAGGCCAGTATTACACAGATACGCAGTATTTT.

V gene TRBV19 combines with J gene TRBJ1-2; TRBD1 matches at 9 bases. After removal of 8 bases from V and 7 bases from J, the junction contained 5 bases not matched to a gene. The germline V gene encodes CDR1 LNHDA and CDR2 SQIVND (reference sequence). The CDR3 consists of 12 residues. The CDR3 DNA reads TGTGCCAGTTCCGACAGGGGGTTTGGCTACACCTTC. Amino acid sequence: CASSDRGFGYTF.

This rearrangement joins TRBV5-1 to TRBJ1-4; D remains ambiguous. Trimming stripped 3 bases from V and 4 bases from J, with 7 bases between. The CDR3 runs 13 residues. Germline assignment: CDR1 SGHRS and CDR2 YFSETQ. The CDR3 DNA follows: TGCGCCAGCAGCTCAGATTATAATGAAAAACTGTTTTTT. Its protein is CASSSDYNEKLFF.

The chain has TRBV9 and TRBJ2-1, with D possibly matching TRBD2 (6 bases). Trimming took off 5 bases at V and 0 bases at J, with 18 bases between the two ends. Germline V gene sequence: CDR1 SGDLS, CDR2 YYNGEE. This CDR3 contains 17 residues. As DNA, the CDR3 is TGTGCCAGCAGGGGGGGTTTCGACCGGTACTCCTACAATGAGCAGTTCTTC. It specifies CASRGGFDRYSYNEQFF.

V and J are TRBV4-2 and TRBJ2-2; the D gene is possibly TRBD2 (6 bases). The germline V gene has CDR1 LGHNA and CDR2 YNFKEQ. The V gene lost 1 base and the J gene lost 3 bases, with 15 bases spanning the gap. The length of the CDR3 is 17 residues. The CDR3 loop reads CASSQVGGKGYTGELFF. CDR3 DNA sequence: TGTGCCAGCAGCCAAGTCGGGGGTAAAGGTTACACCGGGGAGCTGTTTTTT.

The V call is TRBV2, the J call TRBJ2-1; a possible D gene is TRBD2 (5 bases). Between the trimmed V and J ends, which lost 5 bases and 4 bases, there was a span of 18 bases. CDR3 length equals 16 residues. In germline, CDR1 is SNHLY, CDR2 FYNNEI. In nucleotides, the CDR3 is TGTGCCAGCAGTCCAAAACAACTAGGAACTTACAATGAGCAGTTCTTC. The encoded protein is CASSPKQLGTYNEQFF.

This clone was picked up a small number of times. This chain uses TRBV5-5 with TRBJ2-1, with 14 bases matching TRBD2. V was pared by 1 base and J by 7 bases, with 10 bases of the junction left unmatched. CDR1 is SGHKS and CDR2 is YYEKEE in the germline V gene (reference sequence). The CDR3 length is 18 residues. The CDR3 here is CASSLFPLRTSGRNEQFF. The CDR3 coding sequence is TGTGCCAGCAGCTTGTTTCCCCTGAGGACTAGCGGGAGGAATGAGCAGTTCTTC. The full variable domain, in which reference TRBV5-5 and TRBJ2-1 provide the parts outside the CDR3, is DAGVTQSPTHLIKTRGQQVTLRCSPISGHKSVSWYQQVLGQGPQFIFQYYEKEERGRGNFPDRFSARQFPNYSSELNVNALLLGDSALYLCASSLFPLRTSGRNEQFFGPGTRLTVL.

The chain carries TRBV5-5 and TRBJ2-1; 7 bases match TRBD2. CDR3 length: 13 amino acids. From germline, CDR1 is SGHKS and CDR2 YYEKEE (reference sequence). After removal of 4 bases from V and 9 bases from J, the junction contained 7 bases not matched to a gene. CDR3 coding DNA: TGTGCCAGCAGCCGCGGGACTACCTTTGAGCAGTTCTTC. Amino acid sequence: CASSRGTTFEQFF.

This sequence joins TRBV5-1 and TRBJ1-2, with D perhaps matching TRBD1 (6 bases). This CDR3 is 16 amino acids long. V lost 0 bases and J lost 4, with 16 bases in between. Germline V gene lookup returns CDR1 SGHRS and CDR2 YFSETQ. The CDR3: CASSLAVSTRGYGYTF. The CDR3 DNA reads TGCGCCAGCAGCTTGGCGGTCAGCACCAGGGGCTATGGCTACACCTTC.

This clone was seen only a few times. The chain uses TRBV5-1 and TRBJ1-2, with D tentatively TRBD1 (6 bases). The CDR3 runs 15 residues. The germline gives CDR1 SGHRS, CDR2 YFSETQ. V was pared by 4 bases and J by 6 bases, with 19 bases between. This CDR3 reads CASSRDGQPLDGYTF. The DNA of the CDR3 is TGCGCCAGCAGCCGGGACGGACAGCCCTTGGATGGCTACACCTTC.

In this sample, this clone turned up once. The chain employs TRBV3-1 (or the pseudogene TRBV3-2) and TRBJ2-7; 10 nucleotides agree with TRBD1. The germline V gene has CDR1 LGHDT and CDR2 YNNKEL (reference sequence). J was trimmed by 1 base and V by 4 bases; bases with no gene match: 7. This CDR3 has 16 amino acids. The CDR3 region is CASSRQQGQGSYEQYF. Here the CDR3 DNA reads TGTGCCAGCAGCCGACAGCAGGGACAGGGGTCCTACGAGCAGTACTTC.

The chain joins TRBV21-1 to TRBJ1-1; TRBD1 is taken as the D call from the table, unchecked against the DNA. TRBV21-1 represents a pseudogene. The CDR3 consists of 16 residues. The CDR3 DNA sequence: TGTGCCAGCAGCCAGAGGGGACAACCCCCGTTTACTGAAGCTTTCTTT. It codes for CASSQRGQPPFTEAFF.